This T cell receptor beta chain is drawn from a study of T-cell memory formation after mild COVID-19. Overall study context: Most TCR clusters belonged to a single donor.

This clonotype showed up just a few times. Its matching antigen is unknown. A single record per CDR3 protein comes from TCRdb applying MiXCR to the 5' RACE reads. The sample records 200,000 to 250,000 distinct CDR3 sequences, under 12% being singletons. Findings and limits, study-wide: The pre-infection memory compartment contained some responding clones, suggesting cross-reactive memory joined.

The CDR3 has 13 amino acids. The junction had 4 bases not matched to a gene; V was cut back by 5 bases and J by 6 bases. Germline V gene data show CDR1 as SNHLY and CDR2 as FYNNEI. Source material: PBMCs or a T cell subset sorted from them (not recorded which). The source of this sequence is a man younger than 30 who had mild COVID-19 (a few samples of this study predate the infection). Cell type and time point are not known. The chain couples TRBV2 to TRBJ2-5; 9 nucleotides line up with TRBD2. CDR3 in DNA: TGTGCCAGCAGTTCTAGCGGGGAGAAGACCCAGTACTTC. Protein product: CASSSSGEKTQYF. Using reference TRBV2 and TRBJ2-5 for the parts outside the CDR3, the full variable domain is EPEVTQTPSHQVTQMGQEVILRCVPISNHLYFYWYRQILGQKVEFLVSFYNNEISEKSEIFDDQFSVERPDGSNFTLKIRSTKLEDSAMYFCASSSSGEKTQYFGPGTRLLVL.